One and the same sample provided the 23 T cell receptor beta chains below, sequenced in a study of cytomegalovirus exposure and HLA in healthy donors. The data were produced by immunoSEQ multiplex PCR, yet TCRdb's version contains in-frame clones alone and is incomplete. The table records some 68,000 clones, 96% of them present only once. Input material: PBMCs. All receptors come from a man between 18 and 29 years old in good health and CMV-seronegative.

The chain links TRBV12-5 to TRBJ2-7, with D tentatively TRBD1 (5 bases). This CDR3 is built from 13 residues. CDR1 and CDR2 (germline): LGHNT, FRNRAP. V lost 1 base and J 3 bases, leaving 7 bases between the germline ends. Written as DNA, the CDR3 is TGTGCTAGTGGTTTGGACAGGTTCTACGAGCAGTACTTC. Amino acids: CASGLDRFYEQYF.

This CDR3 reads CASSFGGEGTEAFF. The CDR3 DNA follows: TGTGCCAGCAGCTTTGGAGGGGAGGGCACTGAAGCTTTCTTT. The chain has TRBV5-6 and TRBJ1-1; perhaps TRBD1 as D (5 bases). The V gene lost 2 bases and the J gene lost 4 bases, with 12 bases spanning the gap. CDR3 length equals 14 residues. CDR1 is SGHDT and CDR2 is YYEEEE in the germline V gene.

The chain carries TRBV27 and TRBJ1-1; tentatively, D is TRBD1 (5 bases). Deletions cut 2 bases from V and 5 bases from J, with 12 bases between. CDR1 MNHEY and CDR2 SMNVEV come from the germline V gene (reference sequence). The CDR3 length is 14 residues. This CDR3 is CASSLNFGGTEAFF. DNA for the CDR3: TGTGCCAGCAGTTTAAATTTCGGGGGGACTGAAGCTTTCTTT.

This chain connects TRBV4-1 to TRBJ2-7; 7 nucleotides line up with TRBD1. The trim removed 2 bases at V and 7 bases at J, leaving 5 bases unmatched. The CDR3 has 13 amino acids. Looked up from germline, CDR1 is MGHRA and CDR2 is YSYEKL. This CDR3 reads CASSQKTDREQYF. In DNA form, the CDR3 reads TGCGCCAGCAGCCAAAAAACGGACAGGGAGCAGTACTTC.

The chain combines TRBV6-1 with TRBJ1-2; no reliable D call. V gave up 3 bases and J gave up 1 base, with 3 bases separating them. In germline, CDR1 is MNHNS, CDR2 SASEGT. There are 12 residues in the CDR3. CDR3 residues: CASSESNYGYTF. CDR3 in DNA: TGTGCCAGCAGTGAGAGTAACTATGGCTACACCTTC.

V gene TRBV6-1 combines with J gene TRBJ1-1; D remains unclear. From germline, CDR1 is MNHNS and CDR2 SASEGT. The CDR3 covers 10 residues. V shed 8 bases and J shed 10 bases, with 11 bases lying between them. CDR3 in amino acids: CASDYGVAFF. CDR3 nucleotide sequence: TGTGCCAGCGACTACGGGGTAGCTTTCTTT.

The chain uses TRBV7-3 and TRBJ2-5; the D gene is possibly TRBD2 (6 bases). The CDR3 length is 14 residues. V was trimmed by 2 bases and J by 5 bases, leaving 12 bases between them. Germline V lookup: CDR1 SGHTA, CDR2 FQGTGA. The CDR3 loop reads CASSLFAGRETQYF. In DNA form, the CDR3 reads TGTGCCAGCAGCTTATTCGCAGGGAGGGAGACCCAGTACTTC.

This sequence joins TRBV12-1 and TRBJ2-1; the D call in the table, TRBD2, was not verified against the DNA. TRBV12-1 is given as a pseudogene. CDR3 length: 15 residues. CDR3 in amino acids: CASSFVAGESNEQFF. Written as DNA, the CDR3 is TGTGCCAGCAGCTTTGTGGCGGGAGAATCCAATGAGCAGTTCTTC.

The V and J genes are TRBV11-2 and TRBJ2-5; 10 bases map to TRBD2. From germline, CDR1 is SGHAT and CDR2 FQNNGV. This CDR3 is 19 amino acids long. Trimming cost V 2 bases and J 2 bases; bases outside gene matches: 14. Here the CDR3 DNA reads TGTGCCAGCAGCTTATCCCCCCAGCGGGAGGGCCGGTTGCAAGAGACCCAGTACTTC. Protein sequence: CASSLSPQREGRLQETQYF.

The chain recombines TRBV4-1 with TRBJ2-2, with TRBD1 matching 9 bases. V dropped 4 bases and J dropped 5; count of bases not matched to a gene: 8. Germline CDR1 and CDR2: MGHRA and YSYEKL. This CDR3 region has 16 residues. CDR3 nucleotide sequence: TGCGCCAGCAGCCCAAAGGACAGGGGATTAACCGGGGAGCTGTTTTTT. Its protein product is CASSPKDRGLTGELFF.

This chain connects TRBV11-2 to TRBJ1-4; 7 nucleotides match TRBD1. The CDR3 runs 15 residues. V was pared by 0 bases and J by 8 bases, with 6 bases of the junction left unmatched. Germline CDR1 SGHAT, CDR2 FQNNGV. CDR3 coding DNA: TGTGCCAGCAGCTTAGATCAGGGGGAACAAGAAAAACTGTTTTTT. Translation: CASSLDQGEQEKLFF. Complete variable domain (other parts from reference TRBV11-2 and TRBJ1-4): EAGVAQSPRYKIIEKRQSVAFWCNPISGHATLYWYQQILGQGPKLLIQFQNNGVVDDSQLPKDRFSAERLKGVDSTLKIQPAKLEDSAVYLCASSLDQGEQEKLFFGSGTQLSVL.

The rearrangement links TRBV4-1 to TRBJ2-7; 8 positions match TRBD2. The V gene's germline CDR1 is MGHRA and CDR2 YSYEKL. J was trimmed by 5 bases and V by 0 bases; bases with no gene match: 3. The CDR3 runs 14 residues. This CDR3 is CASSQDPGGDEQYF. CDR3 in DNA: TGCGCCAGCAGCCAAGACCCGGGAGGGGACGAGCAGTACTTC.

The chain has TRBV18 and TRBJ1-2; 9 nucleotides align to TRBD1. The junction had 8 bases not matched to a gene; V was cut back by 3 bases and J by 3 bases. The germline V gene has CDR1 KGHSH and CDR2 LQKENI. CDR3 length: 16 amino acids. CDR3 sequence reads: CASSPTGQGGHYGYTF. The CDR3 DNA sequence: TGTGCCAGCTCACCCACGGGACAGGGAGGTCACTATGGCTACACCTTC.

The chain recombines TRBV7-2 with TRBJ1-4; 9 positions match TRBD1. The germline gives CDR1 SGHTA, CDR2 FQGNSA. V was pared by 0 bases and J by 5 bases, with 4 bases of the junction left unmatched. This CDR3 region has 16 residues. CDR3 DNA: TGTGCCAGCAGCTTAGCCGGGACAGGGAAAAATGAAAAACTGTTTTTT. It codes for CASSLAGTGKNEKLFF.

The chain carries TRBV11-2 and TRBJ1-1; TRBD1 might be the D (5 bases). The V and J ends lost 6 bases and 1 base respectively, with 18 bases between them. From germline, CDR1 is SGHAT and CDR2 FQNNGV. This CDR3 is built from 16 residues. CDR3 coding DNA: TGTGCCAGCAGAAACGACAGAGTTTCGTCGAACACTGAAGCTTTCTTT. Translation: CASRNDRVSSNTEAFF.

The rearrangement uses TRBV5-1 and TRBJ1-1; 11 bases agree with TRBD1. The V gene end was trimmed by 1 base and the J gene end by 0 bases; junction bases not matched to a gene: 11. The length of the CDR3 is 19 residues. Germline V gives CDR1 SGHRS, CDR2 YFSETQ. The CDR3 is CASSLREPGQGDMNTEAFF. CDR3 nucleotides: TGCGCCAGCAGCTTGCGGGAACCGGGACAGGGGGATATGAACACTGAAGCTTTCTTT. The complete variable domain, with remaining parts taken from reference TRBV5-1 and TRBJ1-1, reads KAGVTQTPRYLIKTRGQQVTLSCSPISGHRSVSWYQQTPGQGLQFLFEYFSETQRNKGNFPGRFSGRQFSNSRSEMNVSTLELGDSALYLCASSLREPGQGDMNTEAFFGQGTRLTVV.

The V gene is TRBV11-3, the J gene TRBJ1-1; no reliable D call. This CDR3 contains 11 residues. Trimming stripped 3 bases from V and 14 bases from J, with 13 bases between. Germline V gives CDR1 SGHNT, CDR2 YENEEA. This chain's CDR3 is CASSFSTERFF. The CDR3 DNA follows: TGTGCCAGCAGCTTTTCCACTGAACGCTTCTTT.

V usage is TRBV4-2 and J usage is TRBJ2-5, with D maybe TRBD1 (5 bases). The V end lost 3 bases, the J end lost 4 bases, and 12 bases lay between the germline ends. The germline V gene encodes CDR1 LGHNA and CDR2 YNFKEQ. The CDR3 runs 14 residues. The CDR3 region has the DNA TGTGCCAGCAGCCAGGCAGGGTCGGGAGAGACCCAGTACTTC. Protein sequence: CASSQAGSGETQYF.

The V and J genes are TRBV11-2 and TRBJ1-2; D is perhaps TRBD1 (6 bases). The CDR3 has 14 amino acids. V was cut by 5 bases and J by 8 bases, with 18 bases left in between. Germline CDR1 is SGHAT and CDR2 is FQNNGV. The CDR3 sequence: CASSPLPQGGGYTF. For the CDR3, the DNA is TGTGCCAGCAGCCCCCTCCCACAGGGTGGCGGCTACACCTTC.

This clone has just a few counts. The V gene is TRBV6-5, the J gene TRBJ2-2, with D perhaps TRBD2 (6 bases). CDR1 and CDR2 (germline): MNHEY, SVGAGI. The V end lost 2 bases, the J end lost 2 bases, and 12 bases lay between the germline ends. This CDR3 spans 16 amino acids. The DNA for the CDR3 is TGTGCCAGCAGTTACGGAGTAGCGGTTAACACCGGGGAGCTGTTTTTT. Translated, it gives CASSYGVAVNTGELFF.

The V gene is TRBV19, the J gene TRBJ1-2, with D unclear. V lost 7 bases and J lost 4, with 16 bases in between. The germline V gene encodes CDR1 LNHDA and CDR2 SQIVND (reference sequence). The CDR3 sequence is 14 residues long. The CDR3 region is CASTLGGLGYGYTF. CDR3 sequence (DNA): TGTGCCAGTACCCTTGGAGGGCTGGGCTATGGCTACACCTTC.

The J gene is TRBJ2-7, the V gene TRBV11-2, with D possibly TRBD2 on 5 matching bases. The length of the CDR3 is 14 residues. Trimming shortened V by 0 bases and J by 2 bases, and 8 bases separated the two germline ends. The germline V gene encodes CDR1 SGHAT and CDR2 FQNNGV. The chain's CDR3 is CASSLDSSAYEQYF. DNA for the CDR3: TGTGCCAGCAGCTTAGATAGTAGCGCCTACGAGCAGTACTTC.

This rearrangement joins TRBV6-5 to TRBJ2-7; 10 bases line up with TRBD2. CDR1 is MNHEY and CDR2 is SVGAGI in the germline V gene. J lost 1 base, V lost 4 bases, and 7 bases had no gene match. CDR3 length equals 16 residues. The chain's CDR3 is CASSSDGTSVSYEQYF. The CDR3 DNA sequence: TGTGCCAGCAGTTCTGACGGGACTAGCGTTTCCTACGAGCAGTACTTC.